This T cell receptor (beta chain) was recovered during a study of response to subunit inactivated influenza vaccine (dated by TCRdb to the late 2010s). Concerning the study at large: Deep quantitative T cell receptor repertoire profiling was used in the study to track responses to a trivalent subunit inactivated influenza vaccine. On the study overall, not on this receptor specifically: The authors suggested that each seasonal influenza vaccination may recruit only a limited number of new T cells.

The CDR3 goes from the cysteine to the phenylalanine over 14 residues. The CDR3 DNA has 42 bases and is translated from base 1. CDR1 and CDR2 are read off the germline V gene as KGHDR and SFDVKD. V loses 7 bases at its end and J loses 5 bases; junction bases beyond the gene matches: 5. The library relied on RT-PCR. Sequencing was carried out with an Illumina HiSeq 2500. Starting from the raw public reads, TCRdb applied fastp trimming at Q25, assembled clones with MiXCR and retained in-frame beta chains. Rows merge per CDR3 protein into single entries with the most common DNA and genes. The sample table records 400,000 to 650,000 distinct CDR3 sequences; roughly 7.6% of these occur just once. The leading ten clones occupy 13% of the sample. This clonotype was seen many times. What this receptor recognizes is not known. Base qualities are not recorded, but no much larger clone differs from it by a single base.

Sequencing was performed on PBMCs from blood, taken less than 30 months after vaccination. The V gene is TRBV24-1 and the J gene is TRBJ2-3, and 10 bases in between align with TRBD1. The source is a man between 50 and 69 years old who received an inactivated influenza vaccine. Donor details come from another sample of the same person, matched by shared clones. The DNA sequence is TGTGCCACCAGCCGGGACAGGGGTGGAGATACGCAGTATTTT. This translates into CATSRDRGGDTQYF.